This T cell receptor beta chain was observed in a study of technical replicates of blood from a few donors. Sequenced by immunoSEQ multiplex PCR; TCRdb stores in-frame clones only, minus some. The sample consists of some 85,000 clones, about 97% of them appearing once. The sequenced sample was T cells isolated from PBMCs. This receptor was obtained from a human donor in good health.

Here the CDR3 DNA reads TGTGCCAGCAGCCGACAAGGACAGATGAACACTGAAGCTTTCTTT. Its translation: CASSRQGQMNTEAFF. The chain has TRBV5-6 and TRBJ1-1, with a tentative D call TRBD1 (6 bases). V lost 4 bases to trimming and J lost 0 bases, with 13 bases between them. The CDR3 length is 15 residues. Germline V CDR1 and CDR2: SGHDT, YYEEEE.